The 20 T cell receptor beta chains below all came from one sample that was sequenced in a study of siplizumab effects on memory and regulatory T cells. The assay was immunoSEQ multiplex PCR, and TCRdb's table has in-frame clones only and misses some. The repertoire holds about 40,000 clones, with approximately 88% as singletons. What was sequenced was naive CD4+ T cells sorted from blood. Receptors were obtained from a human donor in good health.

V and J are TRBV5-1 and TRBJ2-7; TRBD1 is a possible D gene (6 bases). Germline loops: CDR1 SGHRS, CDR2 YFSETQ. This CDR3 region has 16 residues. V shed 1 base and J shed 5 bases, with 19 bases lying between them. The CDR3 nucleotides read TGCGCCAGCAGCTTGAGGGGGACCGGGGTCTTGGACGAGCAGTACTTC. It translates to CASSLRGTGVLDEQYF.

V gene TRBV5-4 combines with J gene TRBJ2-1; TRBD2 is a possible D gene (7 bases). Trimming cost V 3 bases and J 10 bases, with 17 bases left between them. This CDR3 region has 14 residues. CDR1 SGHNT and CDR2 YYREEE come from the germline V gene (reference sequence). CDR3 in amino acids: CASSSGGFLWEQFF. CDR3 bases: TGTGCCAGCAGCTCGGGGGGCTTCCTTTGGGAGCAGTTCTTC. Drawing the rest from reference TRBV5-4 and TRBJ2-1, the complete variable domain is ETGVTQSPTHLIKTRGQQVTLRCSSQSGHNTVSWYQQALGQGPQFIFQYYREEENGRGNFPPRFSGLQFPNYSSELNVNALELDDSALYLCASSSGGFLWEQFFGPGTRLTVL.

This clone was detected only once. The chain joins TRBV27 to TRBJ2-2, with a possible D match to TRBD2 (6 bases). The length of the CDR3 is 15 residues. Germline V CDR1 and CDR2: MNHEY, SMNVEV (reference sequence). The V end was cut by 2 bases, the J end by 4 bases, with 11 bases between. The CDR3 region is CASSLRPEGTGELFF. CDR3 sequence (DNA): TGTGCCAGCAGTTTAAGGCCGGAGGGCACCGGGGAGCTGTTTTTT.

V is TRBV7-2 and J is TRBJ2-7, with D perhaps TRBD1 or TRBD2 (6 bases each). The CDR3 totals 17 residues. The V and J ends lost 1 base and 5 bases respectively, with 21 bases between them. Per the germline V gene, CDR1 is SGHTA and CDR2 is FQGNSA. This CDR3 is CASSLVSGASRRDEQYF. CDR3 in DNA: TGTGCCAGCAGCTTAGTTTCGGGGGCCTCTCGGAGAGACGAGCAGTACTTC.

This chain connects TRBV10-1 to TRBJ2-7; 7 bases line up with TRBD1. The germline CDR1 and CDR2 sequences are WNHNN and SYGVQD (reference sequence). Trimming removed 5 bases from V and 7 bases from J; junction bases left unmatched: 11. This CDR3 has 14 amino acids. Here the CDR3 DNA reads TGCGCCAGCAGTTTACAGGGGCCGTCGGGGGAGCAGTACTTC. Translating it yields CASSLQGPSGEQYF.

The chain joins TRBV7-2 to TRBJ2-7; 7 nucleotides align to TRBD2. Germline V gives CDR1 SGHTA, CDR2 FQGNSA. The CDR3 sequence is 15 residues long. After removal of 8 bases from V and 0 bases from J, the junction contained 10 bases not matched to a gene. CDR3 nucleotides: TGTGCCAGCCGGCCTCTGGGCGGGGGCTCCTACGAGCAGTACTTC. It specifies CASRPLGGGSYEQYF.

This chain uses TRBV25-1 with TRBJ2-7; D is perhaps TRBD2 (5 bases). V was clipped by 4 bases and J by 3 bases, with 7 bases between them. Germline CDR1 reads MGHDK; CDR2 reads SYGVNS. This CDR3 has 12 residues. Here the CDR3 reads CASSADFYEQYF. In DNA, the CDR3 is TGTGCCAGCAGTGCGGACTTCTACGAGCAGTACTTC.

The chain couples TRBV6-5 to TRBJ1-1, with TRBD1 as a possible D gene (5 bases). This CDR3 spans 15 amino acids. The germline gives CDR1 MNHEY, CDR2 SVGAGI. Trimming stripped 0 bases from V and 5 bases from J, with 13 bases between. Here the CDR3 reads CASSYSRRGTTEAFF. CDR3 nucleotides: TGTGCCAGCAGTTACTCCCGGAGAGGGACTACTGAAGCTTTCTTT.

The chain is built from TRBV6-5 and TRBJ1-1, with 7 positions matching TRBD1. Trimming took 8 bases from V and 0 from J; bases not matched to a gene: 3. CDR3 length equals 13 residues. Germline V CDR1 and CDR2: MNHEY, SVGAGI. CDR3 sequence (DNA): TGTGCCAGCGGACAGGAAATGAACACTGAAGCTTTCTTT. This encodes CASGQEMNTEAFF.

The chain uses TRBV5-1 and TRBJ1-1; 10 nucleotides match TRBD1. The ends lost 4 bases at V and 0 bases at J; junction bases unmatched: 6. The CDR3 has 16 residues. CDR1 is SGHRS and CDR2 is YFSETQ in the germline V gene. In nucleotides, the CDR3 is TGCGCCAGCAGCATTGGGACAGGGGACATGAACACTGAAGCTTTCTTT. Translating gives CASSIGTGDMNTEAFF.

This CDR3 is CASIVSATSWTGELFF. As DNA, the CDR3 is TGTGCCAGTATAGTATCTGCCACTAGCTGGACCGGGGAGCTGTTTTTT. The chain recombines TRBV19 with TRBJ2-2; TRBD2 is a possible D gene (6 bases). The V gene's germline CDR1 is LNHDA and CDR2 SQIVND (reference sequence). This CDR3 has 16 amino acids. V gave up 7 bases and J gave up 5 bases, with 20 bases separating them.

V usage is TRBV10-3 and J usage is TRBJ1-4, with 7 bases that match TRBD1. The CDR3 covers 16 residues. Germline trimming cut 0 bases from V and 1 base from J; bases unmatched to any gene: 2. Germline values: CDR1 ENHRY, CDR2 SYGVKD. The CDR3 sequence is CAISESGGQTNEKLFF. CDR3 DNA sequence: TGTGCCATCAGTGAGTCAGGGGGCCAAACTAATGAAAAACTGTTTTTT.

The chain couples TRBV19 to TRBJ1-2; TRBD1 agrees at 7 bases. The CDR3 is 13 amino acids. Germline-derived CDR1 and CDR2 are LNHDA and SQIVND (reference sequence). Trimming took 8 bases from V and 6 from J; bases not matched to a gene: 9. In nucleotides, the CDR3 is TGTGCCAGTGAGAGGGGGCAAGGTCATGGCTACACCTTC. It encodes CASERGQGHGYTF.

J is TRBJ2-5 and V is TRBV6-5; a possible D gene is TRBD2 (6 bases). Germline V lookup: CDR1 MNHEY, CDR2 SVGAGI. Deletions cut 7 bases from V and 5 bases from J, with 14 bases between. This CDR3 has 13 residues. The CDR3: CASTPEGWETQYF. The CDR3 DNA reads TGTGCCAGCACCCCGGAGGGGTGGGAGACCCAGTACTTC.

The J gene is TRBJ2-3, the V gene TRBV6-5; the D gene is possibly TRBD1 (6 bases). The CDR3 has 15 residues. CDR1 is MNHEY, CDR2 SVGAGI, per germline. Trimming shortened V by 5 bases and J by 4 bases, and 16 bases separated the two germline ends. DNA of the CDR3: TGTGCCAGCAGTGTTCCGGGACAATTCGCAGATACGCAGTATTTT. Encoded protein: CASSVPGQFADTQYF.

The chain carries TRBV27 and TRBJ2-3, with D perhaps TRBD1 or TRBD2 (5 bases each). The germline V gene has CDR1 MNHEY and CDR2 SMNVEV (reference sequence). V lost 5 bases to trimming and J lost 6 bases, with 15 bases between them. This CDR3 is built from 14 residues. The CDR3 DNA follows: TGTGCCAGCAGTCCGGGACGGTCCTCGGATACGCAGTATTTT. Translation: CASSPGRSSDTQYF.

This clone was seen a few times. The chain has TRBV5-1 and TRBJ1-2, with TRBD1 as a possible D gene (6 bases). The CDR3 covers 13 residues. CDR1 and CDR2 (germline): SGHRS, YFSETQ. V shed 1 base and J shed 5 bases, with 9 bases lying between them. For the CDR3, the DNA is TGCGCCAGCAGCTTGAAACAGGGATATGGCTACACCTTC. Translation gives CASSLKQGYGYTF.

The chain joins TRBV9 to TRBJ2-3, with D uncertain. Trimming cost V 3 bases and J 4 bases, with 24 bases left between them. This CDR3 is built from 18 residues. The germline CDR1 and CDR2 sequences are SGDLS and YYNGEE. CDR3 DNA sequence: TGTGCCAGCAGCGAGACCGTACCCTCCGCAACCCCCGCAGATACGCAGTATTTT. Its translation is CASSETVPSATPADTQYF.

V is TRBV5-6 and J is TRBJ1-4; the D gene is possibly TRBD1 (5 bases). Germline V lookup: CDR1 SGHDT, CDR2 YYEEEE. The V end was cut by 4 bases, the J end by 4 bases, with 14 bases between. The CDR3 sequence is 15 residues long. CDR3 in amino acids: CASSGRGLYNEKLFF. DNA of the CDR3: TGTGCCAGCAGCGGAAGGGGTCTTTATAATGAAAAACTGTTTTTT.

DNA for the CDR3: TGTGCCAGCAGTGAGAGAGAACATGTCACTTACGAGCAGTACTTC. Encoded protein: CASSEREHVTYEQYF. This chain connects TRBV2 to TRBJ2-7; D gene ambiguous. The V gene lost 3 bases and the J gene lost 4 bases, with 16 bases spanning the gap. The CDR3 sequence is 15 residues long. Germline V gene sequence: CDR1 SNHLY, CDR2 FYNNEI.